These 21 T cell receptor beta chains were sequenced from one sample in a study of cytomegalovirus exposure and HLA in healthy donors. The PCR was carried out with 60 Vbeta primers and 13 Jbeta primers. TCRdb's table, derived via immunoSEQ multiplex PCR, lists solely in-frame clones and lacks some. The repertoire includes roughly 240,000 clones, just under 80% of them detected once, and about 0.5% sits in the top ten. The sequencing sample was made of PBMCs. Every receptor here comes from a boy between 10 and 17 years old in good health and CMV-seronegative.

This clone came up a few times. The V call is TRBV29-1, the J call TRBJ1-1; D remains unclear. The V end lost 3 bases, the J end lost 3 bases, and 11 bases lay between the germline ends. Germline lookup yields CDR1 SQVTM and CDR2 ANQGSEA. The CDR3 totals 13 residues. The CDR3 DNA follows: TGCAGCGTTGAGAGGGAGGTTGACACTGAAGCTTTCTTT. The encoded protein is CSVEREVDTEAFF.

Only a few counts were recorded for this clone. V and J are TRBV6-1 and TRBJ2-1, with 11 bases that match TRBD2. There are 15 residues in the CDR3. With V trimmed by 5 bases and J by 3 bases, 3 bases remained unmatched. CDR1 is MNHNS, CDR2 SASEGT, per germline. The CDR3 region has the DNA TGTGCCAGCAGTTTACTAGCGGGGGACTACAATGAGCAGTTCTTC. Translation: CASSLLAGDYNEQFF.

The chain joins TRBV27 to TRBJ2-1; tentatively, D is TRBD1 (5 bases). The germline V gene has CDR1 MNHEY and CDR2 SMNVEV (reference sequence). Trimming pared 5 bases from V and 6 bases from J, leaving 8 bases between. CDR3 size: 12 residues. The CDR3 here is CASSLQGNEQFF. The CDR3 region has the DNA TGTGCCAGCAGTCTCCAGGGCAATGAGCAGTTCTTC.

The rearrangement uses TRBV7-9 and TRBJ1-1, with 12 positions matching TRBD1. Per germline, CDR1 SEHNR and CDR2 FQNEAQ (reference sequence). The V segment lost 1 base and the J segment 5 bases; nucleotides outside the gene matches: 8. This CDR3 has 17 residues. The DNA of the CDR3 is TGTGCCAGCAGCTTAGAAAGGGACAGGGGGCGTGGAACTGAAGCTTTCTTT. Protein: CASSLERDRGRGTEAFF. Complete variable domain (other parts from reference TRBV7-9 and TRBJ1-1): DTGVSQNPRHKITKRGQNVTFRCDPISEHNRLYWYRQTLGQGPEFLTYFQNEAQLEKSRLLSDRFSAERPKGSFSTLEIQRTEQGDSAMYLCASSLERDRGRGTEAFFGQGTRLTVV.

Comment on this clone: Additional DNA sequences in this sample encode the identical CDR3. CDR3 sequence (DNA): TGCGCCAGCAGCTTGGGCGGGCGAGAGACCCAGTACTTC. It specifies CASSLGGRETQYF. The chain recombines TRBV5-1 with TRBJ2-5; TRBD2 is a possible D gene (5 bases). Germline loops: CDR1 SGHRS, CDR2 YFSETQ. V gave up 0 bases and J gave up 4 bases, with 7 bases separating them. The CDR3 covers 13 residues.

The rearrangement uses TRBV27 and TRBJ2-7; 7 positions agree with TRBD1. This CDR3 spans 13 amino acids. The trim removed 6 bases at V and 2 bases at J, leaving 4 bases unmatched. In germline, CDR1 is MNHEY, CDR2 SMNVEV (reference sequence). CDR3 loop: CASRTGTAYEQYF. For the CDR3, the DNA is TGTGCCAGCAGGACCGGGACAGCCTACGAGCAGTACTTC.

The chain couples TRBV6-5 to TRBJ1-2; possibly TRBD1 for D (6 bases). The CDR3 runs to 13 residues. Trimming cost V 5 bases and J 3 bases, with 10 bases left between them. From germline, CDR1 is MNHEY and CDR2 SVGAGI. The CDR3 sequence: CASSRGGYYGYTF. The DNA of the CDR3 is TGTGCCAGCAGTCGGGGGGGCTACTATGGCTACACCTTC.

This clone was seen a few times. The rearrangement links TRBV30 to TRBJ1-2, with D uncertain. This CDR3 comprises 16 residues. V shed 4 bases and J shed 0 bases, with 18 bases lying between them. CDR1 is GTSNPN, CDR2 SVGIG, per germline (reference sequence). The CDR3 region is CAWNLMAAKANYGYTF. The CDR3 bases are TGTGCCTGGAATTTAATGGCTGCAAAAGCTAACTATGGCTACACCTTC. Drawing the rest from reference TRBV30 and TRBJ1-2, the complete variable domain is SQTIHQWPATLVQPVGSPLSLECTVEGTSNPNLYWYRQAAGRGLQLLFYSVGIGQISSEVPQNLSASRPQDRQFILSSKKLLLSDSGFYLCAWNLMAAKANYGYTFGSGTRLTVV.

With regard to this clone: Different DNA sequences within this sample yield the same CDR3. This chain uses TRBV6-6 with TRBJ1-2; maybe TRBD1 (6 bases). The CDR3 is 14 amino acids. Germline CDR1 MNHNY, CDR2 SVGAGI (reference sequence). Trimming left V 0 bases short and J 4 bases short, with 9 bases between. The CDR3 here is CASSYSGGGYGYTF. The CDR3, as DNA: TGTGCCAGCAGTTACTCAGGGGGTGGCTATGGCTACACCTTC.

This rearrangement joins TRBV25-1 to TRBJ2-1; D not certain. Trimming left V 6 bases short and J 1 base short, with 10 bases between. Per germline, CDR1 MGHDK and CDR2 SYGVNS. The CDR3 totals 14 residues. The CDR3 DNA is TGTGCCAGCAGCCCGAGCCCTTCCTACAATGAGCAGTTCTTC. Residues: CASSPSPSYNEQFF. The full variable domain, completed using reference TRBV25-1 and TRBJ2-1, is EADIYQTPRYLVIGTGKKITLECSQTMGHDKMYWYQQDPGMELHLIHYSYGVNSTEKGDLSSESTVSRIRTEHFPLTLESARPSHTSQYLCASSPSPSYNEQFFGPGTRLTVL.

In this sample, this clone turned up a few times. The chain is built from TRBV27 and TRBJ2-1, with 9 bases identical to TRBD2. Trimming removed 4 bases from V and 3 bases from J; junction bases left unmatched: 4. CDR1 MNHEY and CDR2 SMNVEV come from the germline V gene (reference sequence). The CDR3 is 15 residues long. The CDR3 spells CASSWGLARYNEQFF. The DNA for the CDR3 is TGTGCCAGCAGTTGGGGACTAGCCCGCTACAATGAGCAGTTCTTC.

This chain links TRBV7-8 with TRBJ2-2; 8 bases align to TRBD1. Germline loops: CDR1 SGHVS, CDR2 FQNEAQ. CDR3 length: 16 residues. Unmatched junction bases numbered 6, after V lost 4 bases and J lost 2 bases. CDR3 DNA: TGTGCCAGCAGCTCCCGACAGGGGCCAAACACCGGGGAGCTGTTTTTT. Its protein is CASSSRQGPNTGELFF.

V usage is TRBV7-9 and J usage is TRBJ1-5, with D possibly matching TRBD1 (5 bases). Germline V gene sequence: CDR1 SEHNR, CDR2 FQNEAQ (reference sequence). Deletions cut 5 bases from V and 7 bases from J, with 9 bases between. The CDR3 runs 12 residues. As DNA, the CDR3 is TGTGCCAGCAGCCTCGGGGGACAGCCCCAGCATTTT. It is translated as CASSLGGQPQHF.

The V and J genes are TRBV10-1 and TRBJ2-3; tentatively, D is TRBD1 (5 bases). This CDR3 comprises 13 residues. V was pared by 5 bases and J by 3 bases, with 9 bases between. Germline lookup yields CDR1 WNHNN and CDR2 SYGVQD (reference sequence). DNA of the CDR3: TGCGCCAGCAGTTGGGCAGGGACAGATACGCAGTATTTT. Encoded protein: CASSWAGTDTQYF.

In this sample, this clone turned up once. The rearrangement links TRBV5-1 to TRBJ2-2, with D uncertain. The CDR3 loop spans 15 amino acids. Trimming took off 0 bases at V and 4 bases at J, with 10 bases between the two ends. Per the germline V gene, CDR1 is SGHRS and CDR2 is YFSETQ. The CDR3 sequence: CASSLETSGTGELFF. CDR3 nucleotides: TGCGCCAGCAGCTTGGAAACATCTGGCACCGGGGAGCTGTTTTTT.

There are a few counts of this clone. The gene calls are TRBV18 and TRBJ2-7; 8 bases agree with TRBD2. CDR3 length: 16 residues. Looked up from germline, CDR1 is KGHSH and CDR2 is LQKENI. V shed 1 base, J shed 2 bases, and the junction held 7 bases outside the gene matches. CDR3 residues: CASSPRVAGGTYEQYF. The CDR3 DNA sequence: TGTGCCAGCTCACCACGGGTCGCGGGGGGAACCTACGAGCAGTACTTC.

This chain uses TRBV4-1 with TRBJ2-5; 9 bases match TRBD1. The CDR3 runs 15 residues. V trimming: 2 bases; J trimming: 5 bases; junction bases outside the gene matches: 6. Germline values: CDR1 MGHRA, CDR2 YSYEKL. The CDR3 nucleotides are TGCGCCAGCAGCCAACCTCGCGACAGGGGGGAGACCCAGTACTTC. It codes for CASSQPRDRGETQYF.

To note about this clone: The same CDR3 also results from other DNA sequences found in this sample. The rearrangement links TRBV7-9 to TRBJ2-7; TRBD1 matches at 9 bases. CDR1 SEHNR and CDR2 FQNEAQ come from the germline V gene (reference sequence). V shed 5 bases and J 4 bases; nucleotides not matched to a gene: 0. CDR3 size: 12 residues. DNA of the CDR3: TGTGCCAGCAGCGGGACAGGGTACGAGCAGTACTTC. Protein product: CASSGTGYEQYF.

This sequence joins TRBV9 and TRBJ2-7; D remains ambiguous. The ends were cut back, 0 bases at V and 6 bases at J, with 13 bases in the middle. CDR3 length: 14 residues. Germline loops: CDR1 SGDLS, CDR2 YYNGEE. DNA for the CDR3: TGTGCCAGCAGCGTAGCTTGGGCACAGACCGAGCAGTACTTC. It codes for CASSVAWAQTEQYF.

The V call is TRBV7-9, the J call TRBJ1-3; the D gene is possibly TRBD1 (5 bases). Trimming took off 5 bases at V and 0 bases at J, with 17 bases between the two ends. From germline, CDR1 is SEHNR and CDR2 FQNEAQ (reference sequence). The CDR3 has 17 residues. Here the CDR3 DNA reads TGTGCCAGCAGCAGCCCGTCGGAGGGGTCCTCTGGAAACACCATATATTTT. Translated: CASSSPSEGSSGNTIYF. Full variable domain (outside the CDR3, taken from reference TRBV7-9 and TRBJ1-3): DTGVSQNPRHKITKRGQNVTFRCDPISEHNRLYWYRQTLGQGPEFLTYFQNEAQLEKSRLLSDRFSAERPKGSFSTLEIQRTEQGDSAMYLCASSSPSEGSSGNTIYFGEGSWLTVV.

This clone was counted between two and nine times. This chain connects TRBV19 to TRBJ2-2; D unclear. The ends were cut back, 7 bases at V and 6 bases at J, with 18 bases in the middle. The germline CDR1 and CDR2 sequences are LNHDA and SQIVND (reference sequence). This CDR3 comprises 15 residues. CDR3 DNA sequence: TGTGCCAGTAAAGAAGCTAGATGGGTCGCCGGGGAGCTGTTTTTT. Translating gives CASKEARWVAGELFF.